This record concerns one T cell receptor beta chain sequence. This sample was included in a study of blood T cell repertoires in COVID-19. For the study at large: Researchers got acute and convalescent COVID-19 samples from the United States, Italy and Spain.

Germline assignment: CDR1 SEHNR and CDR2 FQNEAQ (reference sequence). The CDR3 sequence is 18 residues long. The V segment lost 1 base and the J segment 4 bases; nucleotides outside the gene matches: 7. The participants were between roughly 18 and 89 years old and came from 24 US areas. Allocation to cohorts depended on clinical history reported by the participants. Original processing notes: By means of reference gene primer amplification, nucleated cell counts were estimated. Clones were sequenced by immunoSEQ multiplex PCR, and TCRdb holds only the in-frame ones, with some missing. The DNA gave D and trimming, while V, J and clone size come from that table. The sample contains some 300,000 clones, roughly nine tenths of which appear only once.

This rearrangement joins TRBV7-9 to TRBJ2-2; 12 nucleotides agree with TRBD2. The sample taken for sequencing was PBMCs or T cells enriched from blood (not recorded which). The TCR sequence derives from a woman under 40 who had recovered from COVID-19. Here the CDR3 reads CASSLGLAGGPGTGELFF. The CDR3 bases are TGTGCCAGCAGCTTAGGCCTAGCGGGAGGGCCGGGCACCGGGGAGCTGTTTTTT. Looking up the rest from reference TRBV7-9 and TRBJ2-2 gives the full variable domain: DTGVSQNPRHKITKRGQNVTFRCDPISEHNRLYWYRQTLGQGPEFLTYFQNEAQLEKSRLLSDRFSAERPKGSFSTLEIQRTEQGDSAMYLCASSLGLAGGPGTGELFFGEGSRLTVL.